This T cell receptor (beta chain) was retrieved from a study of early T cells in non-severe SARS-CoV-2 infection. Across the whole study: Sequenced material consisted of bulk RNA (from unsorted whole blood), and chains were unpaired. General study results and limits: VDJdb matching favored anti-spike CD8 responses, missing private and CD4 specificities.

In germline, CDR1 is SGHTA, CDR2 FQGNSA. Trimming pared 1 base from V and 4 bases from J, leaving 7 bases between. The CDR3 length is 14 residues. As concerns this clonotype: Its antigen remains unidentified.

The library protocol tagged individual cDNA molecules with unique molecular identifiers. MiXCR, applied by TCRdb to the 5' RACE reads, yields one record per CDR3 protein. The table has some 61,000 distinct CDR3 sequences, about 12% seen once. Sequencing was carried out using whole blood. This rearrangement joins TRBV7-2 to TRBJ2-2, with D uncertain. The TCR was taken from an adult who was a healthcare worker with PCR-confirmed SARS-CoV-2 infection or an uninfected control (not recorded which). CDR3 protein: CASSLVLATGELFF. In nucleotides, the CDR3 is TGTGCCAGCAGCTTAGTGCTTGCCACCGGGGAGCTGTTTTTT. The full variable domain, rest sourced from reference TRBV7-2 and TRBJ2-2, is GAGVSQSPSNKVTEKGKDVELRCDPISGHTALYWYRQSLGQGLEFLIYFQGNSAPDKSGLPSDRFSAERTGGSVSTLTIQRTQQEDSAVYLCASSLVLATGELFFGEGSRLTVL.